One sample yielded the 20 T cell receptor beta chains listed below, sequenced in a study of identical twins. TCRdb re-analysed the 5' RACE reads in MiXCR, keeping a single row per CDR3 protein. The sample lists hundreds of thousands of distinct CDR3 sequences, approximately 6.8% occurring once. These records were also assigned to another study, of yellow fever vaccine responses in identical twins.

Sample: CD8+ T cells sorted from blood. These receptors were taken from a woman aged 18-29 years in good health.

The table lists this clonotype with many counts. The rearrangement uses TRBV27 and TRBJ2-7, with 8 bases that match TRBD1. V shed 2 bases and J 3 bases; nucleotides not matched to a gene: 3. This CDR3 is 14 amino acids long. The V gene's germline CDR1 is MNHEY and CDR2 SMNVEV (reference sequence). The CDR3 loop reads CASSLQGANYEQYF. In DNA form, the CDR3 reads TGTGCCAGCAGTTTACAGGGGGCCAACTACGAGCAGTACTTC.

This clonotype was observed a few times. The V call is TRBV24-1, the J call TRBJ2-3; 7 bases align to TRBD2. The length of the CDR3 is 15 residues. Germline CDR1 reads KGHDR; CDR2 reads SFDVKD. V lost 9 bases, J lost 4 bases, and 12 bases stayed unmatched. The CDR3 sequence is CATEGRDPGPDTQYF. The CDR3 DNA sequence: TGTGCCACCGAGGGGAGGGACCCAGGTCCAGATACGCAGTATTTT.

The chain has TRBV6-4 and TRBJ1-1, with 8 bases identical to TRBD1. CDR3 size: 16 residues. The J segment lost 5 bases and the V segment lost 4 bases, leaving 12 bases of the junction unmatched. CDR1 and CDR2 (germline): MRHNA, SNTAGT. CDR3 region: CASSAWTGSGITEAFF. DNA of the CDR3: TGTGCCAGCAGTGCCTGGACAGGGAGTGGGATAACTGAAGCTTTCTTT.

This clonotype was seen ten or more times. The chain carries TRBV10-3 and TRBJ2-3; 10 bases map to TRBD2. V was clipped by 7 bases and J by 3 bases; unmatched bases: 4. Germline CDR1 reads ENHRY; CDR2 reads SYGVKD. The CDR3 loop spans 14 amino acids. CDR3 sequence: CAIMATSGTDTQYF. For the CDR3, the DNA is TGTGCCATCATGGCGACTAGCGGGACAGATACGCAGTATTTT.

This clonotype was seen more than once but under ten times. V is TRBV24-1 and J is TRBJ2-1, with 8 positions matching TRBD1. CDR1 is KGHDR, CDR2 SFDVKD, per germline. The V gene end was trimmed by 10 bases and the J gene end by 5 bases; junction bases not matched to a gene: 6. CDR3 length: 13 residues. CDR3 sequence: CATAGTGDNEQFF. In DNA, the CDR3 is TGTGCCACGGCCGGGACAGGTGACAATGAGCAGTTCTTC.

V and J are TRBV12-3 or TRBV12-4 and TRBJ1-6, with no clear D. This CDR3 has 12 residues. V was pared by 3 bases and J by 7 bases, with 4 bases between. DNA of the CDR3: TGTGCCAGCAGTTTTCCAAATTCACCCCTCCACTTT. Encoded protein: CASSFPNSPLHF.

This clonotype was recorded many times. The chain has TRBV3-1 and TRBJ2-7, with 9 bases aligning to TRBD1. Germline CDR1 LGHDT, CDR2 YNNKEL (reference sequence). Trimming cost V 4 bases and J 2 bases; bases outside gene matches: 9. This CDR3 contains 16 residues. The DNA of the CDR3 is TGTGCCAGCAGCCCCAACAGGGGGCGGCTTCCCTACGAGCAGTACTTC. Amino acid sequence: CASSPNRGRLPYEQYF.

In this sample, this clonotype turned up many times. The CDR3 DNA sequence: TGTGCCAGCAGGGGGTTGAATGAGCAGTTCTTC. Protein: CASRGLNEQFF. The rearrangement uses TRBV12-3 or TRBV12-4 and TRBJ2-1; D remains ambiguous. The CDR3 has 11 residues. Trimming pared 6 bases from V and 7 bases from J, leaving 7 bases between.

This clonotype was seen more than once but under ten times. The V and J genes are TRBV28 and TRBJ1-1; D possibly corresponds to TRBD1 (5 bases). The CDR3 has 16 residues. Germline V gene sequence: CDR1 MDHEN, CDR2 SYDVKM. Deletions cut 1 base from V and 5 bases from J, with 17 bases between. The CDR3 reads CASSLSTHGARTEAFF. In DNA form, the CDR3 reads TGTGCCAGCAGTTTATCGACCCACGGGGCGCGTACTGAAGCTTTCTTT.

This clonotype came up many times. The genes are TRBV10-3 and TRBJ2-7, with a tentative D call TRBD2 (5 bases). The CDR3 length is 13 residues. The V and J ends lost 8 bases and 0 bases respectively, with 11 bases between them. The germline V gene has CDR1 ENHRY and CDR2 SYGVKD. CDR3: CAICSSHSYEQYF. The CDR3 DNA follows: TGTGCCATCTGTTCTAGCCACTCCTACGAGCAGTACTTC.

The chain joins TRBV5-6 to TRBJ1-2, with 7 bases aligning to TRBD1. V lost 6 bases, J lost 1 base, and 12 bases stayed unmatched. CDR3 length: 16 amino acids. Germline loops: CDR1 SGHDT, CDR2 YYEEEE. The CDR3 bases are TGTGCCAGCACCCCGGGGACAGAGCTATATAACTATGGCTACACCTTC. It codes for CASTPGTELYNYGYTF.

This clonotype was found a few times. The chain has TRBV28 and TRBJ2-7, with D possibly matching TRBD1 (6 bases). The CDR3 covers 18 residues. V lost 7 bases and J lost 0, with 25 bases in between. Looked up from germline, CDR1 is MDHEN and CDR2 is SYDVKM. The DNA of the CDR3 is TGTGCCAGCATCGTCAAGGGGTCAGGGGCCCTATCCTCCTACGAGCAGTACTTC. Translation: CASIVKGSGALSSYEQYF. The full variable domain, its missing parts supplied by reference TRBV28 and TRBJ2-7, is DVKVTQSSRYLVKRTGEKVFLECVQDMDHENMFWYRQDPGLGLRLIYFSYDVKMKEKGDIPEGYSVSREKKERFSLILESASTNQTSMYLCASIVKGSGALSSYEQYFGPGTRLTVT.

This clonotype was found a few times. The CDR3 reads CASSPGLGEIYEQYF. The CDR3 coding sequence is TGTGCCAGCAGCCCCGGACTAGGGGAAATCTACGAGCAGTACTTC. The chain is built from TRBV3-1 and TRBJ2-7, with 7 positions matching TRBD2. Germline CDR1 and CDR2: LGHDT and YNNKEL (reference sequence). The CDR3 is made up of 15 amino acids. Trimming cost V 4 bases and J 3 bases; bases outside gene matches: 9.

This clonotype was counted only a few times. This rearrangement joins TRBV21-1 to TRBJ2-1; the D segment call TRBD1 is taken from the table without a DNA check. TRBV21-1 is a known pseudogene. The CDR3 has 17 residues. This CDR3 reads CASSKGKWSTPRVEQFF. CDR3 nucleotides: TGTGCCAGCAGCAAAGGGAAATGGAGTACTCCCAGGGTTGAGCAGTTCTTC.

This clonotype has a count of ten or more. The chain has TRBV9 and TRBJ2-7; 13 bases map to TRBD2. This CDR3 spans 15 amino acids. The V and J ends lost 3 bases and 5 bases, in that order; junction bases with no gene match: 5. CDR1 is SGDLS, CDR2 YYNGEE, per germline. This CDR3 is CASSDGTSGKDEQYF. CDR3 nucleotides: TGTGCCAGCAGCGACGGGACTAGCGGGAAAGACGAGCAGTACTTC.

The chain carries TRBV24-1 and TRBJ2-2; 11 bases match TRBD1. Germline V gene data show CDR1 as KGHDR and CDR2 as SFDVKD. Losses at the gene ends were 7 bases for V and 6 bases for J; bases not matched to a gene: 3. The CDR3 extends over 14 amino acids. CDR3 amino acids: CATRGTGGPGELFF. The CDR3 DNA follows: TGTGCCACCAGGGGGACAGGGGGTCCCGGGGAGCTGTTTTTT.

This clonotype was recorded at least ten times. This chain links TRBV12-3 or TRBV12-4 with TRBJ2-1, with D tentatively TRBD1 (5 bases). The V end was cut by 3 bases, the J end by 4 bases, with 7 bases between. The CDR3 runs to 13 residues. The CDR3 DNA reads as TGTGCCAGCAGTTTCGACAGATACAATGAGCAGTTCTTC. Residues: CASSFDRYNEQFF.

This clonotype showed up just a few times. This chain uses TRBV5-1 with TRBJ2-7; D remains ambiguous. Trimming stripped 7 bases from V and 7 bases from J, with 24 bases between. This CDR3 has 15 residues. Germline-derived CDR1 and CDR2 are SGHRS and YFSETQ. The CDR3 coding sequence is TGCGCCAGCCGGCTTGGAGTCTACGAGCCCGTAGAGCAGTACTTC. Protein: CASRLGVYEPVEQYF.

This chain joins TRBV7-8 and TRBJ2-1; TRBD2 aligns across 7 bases. Germline values: CDR1 SGHVS, CDR2 FQNEAQ. With 5 bases clipped from V and 10 bases from J, the junction kept 11 bases outside the gene matches. This CDR3 comprises 14 residues. The CDR3 nucleotides are TGTGCCAGCAGCCTTCTGTGGGAGGGCAGAGAGCAGTTCTTC. As protein: CASSLLWEGREQFF.

The rearrangement joins TRBV27 to TRBJ2-3; 7 nucleotides align to TRBD2. The germline V gene encodes CDR1 MNHEY and CDR2 SMNVEV (reference sequence). V was clipped by 6 bases and J by 0 bases; unmatched bases: 12. The CDR3 covers 17 residues. The CDR3 reads CASSPRASGHSTDTQYF. CDR3 sequence (DNA): TGTGCCAGCAGCCCCCGAGCTAGCGGCCATAGCACAGATACGCAGTATTTT.